This TCR beta chain came from a study of regulatory T cells in long-lasting Graves disease. The study, taken as a whole, reports: More public clonotypes were shared by persistent patients (about 3,000) than by new patients (around 990).

Time point here: newly diagnosed GD, antithyroid drugs for less than 3 months. Preparation of the TCR library used RNA extracted from PBMCs. Trimming took off 0 bases at V and 1 base at J, with 21 bases between the two ends. Germline CDR1 and CDR2: SGHNT and YYREEE (reference sequence). This CDR3 spans 19 amino acids. This clonotype was recorded a few times. Antigen specificity is unknown. With iRepertoire HTBI primers and Arm-PCR of CDR3 regions, TCR beta libraries were built. Via MiXCR, TCRdb re-called the multiplex PCR reads, giving one row per CDR3 protein. The data contain fewer than 550,000 distinct CDR3 sequences, more than 15% of them singletons. This sample was also put to use in a study of T cells in Graves' hyperthyroidism and ophthalmopathy.

This chain joins TRBV5-4 and TRBJ2-3, with TRBD1 as a possible D gene (5 bases). This sequence originates from a woman aged 40-60 years with Graves disease. The material was peripheral blood mononuclear cells (PBMCs), obtained at new diagnosis, from a patient treated with antithyroid drugs. The chain's CDR3 is CASSLVGAGHTSGTDTQYF. The CDR3 bases are TGTGCCAGCAGCTTGGTTGGGGCAGGGCACACTTCTGGCACAGATACGCAGTATTTT.